The present TCR beta chain was sequenced within a study of T cell repertoires in cytomegalovirus infection. Study details: Alongside well-studied HLA-B-restricted CMV epitopes, recently identified HLA-C-restricted CMV epitopes were also used. Public TCR beta signatures were indicative of both CMV infection and a matching HLA type.

One entry per CDR3 protein results from TCRdb running MiXCR on the reads. The sample lists hundreds of thousands of distinct CDR3 sequences, 30% to 35% occurring once. This clonotype was counted only a few times. Its antigen is unknown. Per germline, CDR1 SGHTA and CDR2 FQGNSA. Trimming cost V 1 base and J 8 bases, with 17 bases left between them. This CDR3 comprises 15 residues. The rearrangement uses TRBV7-2 and TRBJ1-2; possible D gene TRBD1, 5 bases. This receptor was taken from a human donor in good health (CMV status not recorded). Some clones in this sample may be carry-over from other donors' samples. The sequences come from cultured PBMCs, collected from culture after CMV antigen stimulation. CDR3 sequence (DNA): TGTGCCAGCAGCTTAGGGGTCGGCAGGGAGAACGGCTACACCTTC. Amino acid sequence: CASSLGVGRENGYTF. The full variable domain, its missing parts supplied by reference TRBV7-2 and TRBJ1-2, is GAGVSQSPSNKVTEKGKDVELRCDPISGHTALYWYRQSLGQGLEFLIYFQGNSAPDKSGLPSDRFSAERTGGSVSTLTIQRTQQEDSAVYLCASSLGVGRENGYTFGSGTRLTVV.